This T cell receptor (beta chain) was profiled in a study of T cell clones after liver transplantation. This table comes from immunoSEQ multiplex PCR, and its TCRdb copy is limited to in-frame clones, with some not included. This sample has approximately 100,000 clones, with around 84% found just once. Per germline, CDR1 SGHTA and CDR2 FQGNSA. The CDR3 spans 16 residues. V lost 5 bases and J 0 bases, leaving 17 bases between the germline ends. This sample comprised CD4+ T cells from blood, obtained 47 months after liver transplant. This chain uses TRBV7-2 with TRBJ2-7; D remains unclear. The receptor was isolated from a human patient who received a liver transplant. A subset of T cells may come from the graft donor. CDR3 sequence: CASSPSLFSASYEQYF. The CDR3 nucleotides are TGTGCCAGCAGCCCCAGTCTTTTCTCGGCCTCCTACGAGCAGTACTTC.